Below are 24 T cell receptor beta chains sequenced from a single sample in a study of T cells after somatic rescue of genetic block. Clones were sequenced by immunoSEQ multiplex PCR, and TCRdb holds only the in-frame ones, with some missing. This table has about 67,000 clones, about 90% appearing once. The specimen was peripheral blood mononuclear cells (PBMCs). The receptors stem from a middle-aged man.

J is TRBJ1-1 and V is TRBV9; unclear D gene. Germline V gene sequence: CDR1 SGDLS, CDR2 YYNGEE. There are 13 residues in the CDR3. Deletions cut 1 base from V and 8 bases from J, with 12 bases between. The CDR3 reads CASSVTAASEAFF. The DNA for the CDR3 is TGTGCCAGCAGCGTAACGGCAGCCAGCGAAGCTTTCTTT.

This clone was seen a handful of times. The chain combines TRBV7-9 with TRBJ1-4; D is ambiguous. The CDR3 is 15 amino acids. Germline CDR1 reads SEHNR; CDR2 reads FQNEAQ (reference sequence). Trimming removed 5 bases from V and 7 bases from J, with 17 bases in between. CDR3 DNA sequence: TGTGCCAGCAGCCCAAGGTTCCCATTGGGTGAAAAACTGTTTTTT. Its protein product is CASSPRFPLGEKLFF. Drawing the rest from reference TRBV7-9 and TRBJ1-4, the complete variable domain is DTGVSQNPRHKITKRGQNVTFRCDPISEHNRLYWYRQTLGQGPEFLTYFQNEAQLEKSRLLSDRFSAERPKGSFSTLEIQRTEQGDSAMYLCASSPRFPLGEKLFFGSGTQLSVL.

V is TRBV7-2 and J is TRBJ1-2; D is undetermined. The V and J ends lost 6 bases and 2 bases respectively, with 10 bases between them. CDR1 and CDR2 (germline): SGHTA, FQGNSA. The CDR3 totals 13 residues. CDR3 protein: CASSGGLNYGYTF. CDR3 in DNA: TGTGCCAGCAGTGGAGGACTCAACTATGGCTACACCTTC. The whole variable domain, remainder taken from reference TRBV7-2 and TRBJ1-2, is GAGVSQSPSNKVTEKGKDVELRCDPISGHTALYWYRQSLGQGLEFLIYFQGNSAPDKSGLPSDRFSAERTGGSVSTLTIQRTQQEDSAVYLCASSGGLNYGYTFGSGTRLTVV.

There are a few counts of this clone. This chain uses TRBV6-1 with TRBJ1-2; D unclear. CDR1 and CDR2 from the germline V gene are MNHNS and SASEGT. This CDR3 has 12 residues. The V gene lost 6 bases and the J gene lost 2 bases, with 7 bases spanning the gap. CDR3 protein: CASSRSNYGYTF. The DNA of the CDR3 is TGTGCCAGCAGCCGGAGCAACTATGGCTACACCTTC.

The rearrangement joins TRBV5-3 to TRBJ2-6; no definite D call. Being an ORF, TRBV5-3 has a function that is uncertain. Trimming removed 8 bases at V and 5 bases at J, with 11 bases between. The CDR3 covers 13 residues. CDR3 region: CASEQSRANVLTF. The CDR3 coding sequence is TGTGCCAGTGAACAAAGTCGGGCCAACGTCCTGACTTTC.

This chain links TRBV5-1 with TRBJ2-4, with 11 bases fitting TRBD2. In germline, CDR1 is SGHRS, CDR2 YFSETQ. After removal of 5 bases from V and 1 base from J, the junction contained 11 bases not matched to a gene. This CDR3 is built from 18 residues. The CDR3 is CASRLAGTSGSAKNIQYF. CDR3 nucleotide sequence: TGCGCCAGCAGACTCGCCGGGACTAGCGGTTCCGCCAAAAACATTCAGTACTTC. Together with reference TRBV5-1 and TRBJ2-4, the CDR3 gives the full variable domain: KAGVTQTPRYLIKTRGQQVTLSCSPISGHRSVSWYQQTPGQGLQFLFEYFSETQRNKGNFPGRFSGRQFSNSRSEMNVSTLELGDSALYLCASRLAGTSGSAKNIQYFGAGTRLSVL.

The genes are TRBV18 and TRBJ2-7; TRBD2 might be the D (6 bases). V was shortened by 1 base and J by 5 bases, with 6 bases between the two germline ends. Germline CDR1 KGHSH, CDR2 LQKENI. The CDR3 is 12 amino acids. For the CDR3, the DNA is TGTGCCAGCTCACCACTAGCGGACGAGCAGTACTTC. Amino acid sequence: CASSPLADEQYF. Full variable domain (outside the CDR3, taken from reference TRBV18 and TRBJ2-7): NAGVMQNPRHLVRRRGQEARLRCSPMKGHSHVYWYRQLPEEGLKFMVYLQKENIIDESGMPKERFSAEFPKEGPSILRIQQVVRGDSAAYFCASSPLADEQYFGPGTRLTVT.

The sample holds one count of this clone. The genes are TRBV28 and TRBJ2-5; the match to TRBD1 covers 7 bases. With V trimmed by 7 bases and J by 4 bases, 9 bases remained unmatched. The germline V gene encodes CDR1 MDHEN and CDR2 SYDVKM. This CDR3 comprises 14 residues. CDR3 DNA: TGTGCCAGCACCACCCCAGGGGGAGCAGAGACCCAGTACTTC. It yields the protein CASTTPGGAETQYF.

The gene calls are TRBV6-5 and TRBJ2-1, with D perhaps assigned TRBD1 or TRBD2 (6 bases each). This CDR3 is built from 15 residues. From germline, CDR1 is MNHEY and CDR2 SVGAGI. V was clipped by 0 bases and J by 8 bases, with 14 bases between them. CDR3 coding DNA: TGTGCCAGCAGTTACTCGAATCGGGGGCGGGATGAGCAGTTCTTC. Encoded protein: CASSYSNRGRDEQFF.

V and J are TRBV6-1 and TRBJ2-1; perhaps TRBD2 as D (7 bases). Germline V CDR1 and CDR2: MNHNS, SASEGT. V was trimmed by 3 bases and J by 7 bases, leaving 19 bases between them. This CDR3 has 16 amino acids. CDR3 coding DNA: TGTGCCAGCAGTGAGATTTTGGGGCGGGGGCCGAATGAGCAGTTCTTC. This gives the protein CASSEILGRGPNEQFF.

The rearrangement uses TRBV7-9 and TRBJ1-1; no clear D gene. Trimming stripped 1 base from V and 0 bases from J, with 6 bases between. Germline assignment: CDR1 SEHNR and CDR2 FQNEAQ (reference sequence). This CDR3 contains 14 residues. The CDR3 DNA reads TGTGCCAGCAGCTTAGTGATTGTGAACACTGAAGCTTTCTTT. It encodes CASSLVIVNTEAFF.

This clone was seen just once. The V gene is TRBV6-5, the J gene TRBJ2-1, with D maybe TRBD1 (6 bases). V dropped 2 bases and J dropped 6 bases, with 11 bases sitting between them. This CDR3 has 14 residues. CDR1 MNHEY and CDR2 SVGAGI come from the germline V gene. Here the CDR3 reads CASSYLPGANEQFF. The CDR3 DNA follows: TGTGCCAGCAGTTACCTCCCAGGGGCCAATGAGCAGTTCTTC.

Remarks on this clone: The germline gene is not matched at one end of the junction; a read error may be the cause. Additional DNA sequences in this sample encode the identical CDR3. CDR3 sequence: CASSFGQGPEPQHF. The CDR3 region has the DNA TGTGCCAGTAGCTTTGGACAGGGCCCAGAGCCCCAGCACTTT. The chain combines TRBV19 with TRBJ1-5; TRBD1 agrees at 8 bases. Germline V gives CDR1 LNHDA, CDR2 SQIVND (reference sequence). This CDR3 has 14 residues.

The CDR3 loop is CASSQGPNTGELFF. In nucleotides, the CDR3 is TGTGCCAGCTCACAAGGGCCTAACACCGGGGAGCTGTTTTTT. This chain links TRBV18 with TRBJ2-2, with no clear D. Germline V gene sequence: CDR1 KGHSH, CDR2 LQKENI. V gave up 4 bases and J gave up 2 bases, with 8 bases separating them. The CDR3 runs 14 residues.

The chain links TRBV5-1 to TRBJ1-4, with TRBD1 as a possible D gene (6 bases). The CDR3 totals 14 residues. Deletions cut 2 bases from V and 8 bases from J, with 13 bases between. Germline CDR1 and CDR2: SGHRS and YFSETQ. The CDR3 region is CASSFRGGTEKLFF. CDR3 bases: TGCGCCAGCAGCTTCAGGGGAGGGACGGAAAAACTGTTTTTT. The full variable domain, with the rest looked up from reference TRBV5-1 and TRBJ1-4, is KAGVTQTPRYLIKTRGQQVTLSCSPISGHRSVSWYQQTPGQGLQFLFEYFSETQRNKGNFPGRFSGRQFSNSRSEMNVSTLELGDSALYLCASSFRGGTEKLFFGSGTQLSVL.

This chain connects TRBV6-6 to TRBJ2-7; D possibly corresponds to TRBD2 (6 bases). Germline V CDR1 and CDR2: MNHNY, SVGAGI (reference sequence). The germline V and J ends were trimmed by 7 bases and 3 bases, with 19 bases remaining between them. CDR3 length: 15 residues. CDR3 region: CASKNLEGIVYEQYF. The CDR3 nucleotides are TGTGCCAGCAAAAACCTGGAGGGTATTGTCTACGAGCAGTACTTC.

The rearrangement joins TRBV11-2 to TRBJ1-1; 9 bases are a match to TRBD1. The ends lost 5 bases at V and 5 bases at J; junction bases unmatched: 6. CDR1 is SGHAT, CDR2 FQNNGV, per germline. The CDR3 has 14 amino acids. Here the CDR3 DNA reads TGTGCCAGCAGCCAAAGACAGGGGGGGACTGAAGCTTTCTTT. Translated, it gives CASSQRQGGTEAFF. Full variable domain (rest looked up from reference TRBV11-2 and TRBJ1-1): EAGVAQSPRYKIIEKRQSVAFWCNPISGHATLYWYQQILGQGPKLLIQFQNNGVVDDSQLPKDRFSAERLKGVDSTLKIQPAKLEDSAVYLCASSQRQGGTEAFFGQGTRLTVV.

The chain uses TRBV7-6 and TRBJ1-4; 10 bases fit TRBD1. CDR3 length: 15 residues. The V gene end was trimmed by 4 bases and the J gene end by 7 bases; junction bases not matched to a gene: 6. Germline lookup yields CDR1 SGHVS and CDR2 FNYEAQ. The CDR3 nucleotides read TGTGCCAGCAGCTCCGGGACAGGGGCGGTTGAAAAACTGTTTTTT. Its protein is CASSSGTGAVEKLFF.

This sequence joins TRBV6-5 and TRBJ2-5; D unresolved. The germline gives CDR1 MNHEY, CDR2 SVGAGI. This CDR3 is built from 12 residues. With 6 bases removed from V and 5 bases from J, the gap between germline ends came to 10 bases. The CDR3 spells CASSPGSETQYF. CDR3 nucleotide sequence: TGTGCCAGCAGCCCCGGGTCGGAGACCCAGTACTTC.

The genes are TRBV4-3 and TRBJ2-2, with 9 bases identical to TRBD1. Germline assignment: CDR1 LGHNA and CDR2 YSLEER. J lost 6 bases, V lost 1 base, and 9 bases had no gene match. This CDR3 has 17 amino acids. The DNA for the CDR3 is TGCGCCAGCAGCCAAGGGACTACAGGGGGCGTCGCCGGGGAGCTGTTTTTT. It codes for CASSQGTTGGVAGELFF.

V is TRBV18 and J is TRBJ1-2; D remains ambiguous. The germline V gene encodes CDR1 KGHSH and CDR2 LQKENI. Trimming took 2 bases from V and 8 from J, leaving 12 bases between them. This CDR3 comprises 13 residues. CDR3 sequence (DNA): TGTGCCAGCTCACCATCCAGGAGGGAAGGCTACACCTTC. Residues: CASSPSRREGYTF.

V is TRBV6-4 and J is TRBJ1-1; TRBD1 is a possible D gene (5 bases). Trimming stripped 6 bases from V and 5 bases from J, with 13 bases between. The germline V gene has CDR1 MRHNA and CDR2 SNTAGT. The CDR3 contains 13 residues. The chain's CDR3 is CASSQGRGTEAFF. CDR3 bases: TGTGCCAGCAGCCAGGGCCGGGGGACTGAAGCTTTCTTT.

The CDR3 here is CASSTGFYQETQYF. The CDR3 nucleotides read TGCGCCAGCTCCACCGGCTTTTACCAAGAGACCCAGTACTTC. The rearrangement joins TRBV5-1 to TRBJ2-5; D uncertain. The CDR3 loop spans 14 amino acids. With 7 bases removed from V and 0 bases from J, the gap between germline ends came to 13 bases. Germline V gene data show CDR1 as SGHRS and CDR2 as YFSETQ. The full variable domain, rest sourced from reference TRBV5-1 and TRBJ2-5, is KAGVTQTPRYLIKTRGQQVTLSCSPISGHRSVSWYQQTPGQGLQFLFEYFSETQRNKGNFPGRFSGRQFSNSRSEMNVSTLELGDSALYLCASSTGFYQETQYFGPGTRLLVL.

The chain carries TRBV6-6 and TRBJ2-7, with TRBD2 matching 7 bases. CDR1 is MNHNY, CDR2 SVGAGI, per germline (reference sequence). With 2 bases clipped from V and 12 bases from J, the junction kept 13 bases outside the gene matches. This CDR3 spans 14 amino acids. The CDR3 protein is CASSYLRAGEGRYF. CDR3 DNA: TGTGCCAGCAGTTACCTTAGGGCGGGGGAAGGGAGGTACTTC.